This T cell receptor beta chain was sequenced in a study of regulatory T cells in long-lasting Graves disease. This clonotype was seen ten or more times. Its matching antigen is unknown. Germline V lookup: CDR1 MNHEY, CDR2 SVGAGI. V was pared by 4 bases and J by 6 bases, with 7 bases of the junction left unmatched. The CDR3 contains 15 residues. Overall study results and limits: Persistent disease exhibited a predilection for TRBV28, TRBJ1-2 and TRBJ2-5. Less diverse TCR repertoires were seen in persistent Graves' patients than in newly diagnosed ones. It is possible that accuracy was reduced by the small size of the sample.

Assembly of TCR beta libraries relied on iRepertoire HTBI primers together with Arm-PCR of CDR3 regions. Via MiXCR, TCRdb re-called the multiplex PCR reads, giving one row per CDR3 protein. The sample includes about 420,000 distinct CDR3 sequences, over 15% of them seen just once. Time point described: newly diagnosed GD, antithyroid drugs for less than 3 months. PBMC-derived RNA was used for the TCR library. This sample also belongs to another study, concerning T cells in Graves' hyperthyroidism and ophthalmopathy. From that study: HTBI primers were the set used in a first-round RT-PCR of the TCR CDR3.

The source material was peripheral blood mononuclear cells (PBMCs), sampled at new diagnosis, from a patient treated with antithyroid drugs. The sequence came from a woman aged 18-29 years with Graves disease. V gene TRBV6-5 combines with J gene TRBJ2-1, with 9 bases aligning to TRBD2. CDR3 coding DNA: TGTGCCAGCAGTTCCTTAGCGGGAGTTCTCAATGAGCAGTTCTTC. It yields the protein CASSSLAGVLNEQFF.